The entry that follows covers one T cell receptor (beta chain) sequence. Clinical history reported by participants formed the basis on which cohorts were assigned. The data were obtained in a study of blood T cell repertoires in COVID-19. Method: immunoSEQ multiplex PCR; TCRdb's copy keeps in-frame clones and lacks some. The data hold some 420,000 clones, with roughly nine tenths observed a single time. V lost 0 bases and J 0 bases, leaving 13 bases between the germline ends. The CDR3 length is 16 residues. The germline gives CDR1 SGHRS, CDR2 YFSETQ. Sequenced: PBMCs or T cells enriched from blood (not recorded which). The V and J genes are TRBV5-1 and TRBJ2-7; D perhaps matches TRBD1 (6 bases). The receptor was derived from a man younger than 45 who had recovered from COVID-19. CDR3 residues: CASSLGPQGISYEQYF. The CDR3 DNA reads as TGCGCCAGCAGCTTGGGACCACAGGGAATCTCCTACGAGCAGTACTTC.